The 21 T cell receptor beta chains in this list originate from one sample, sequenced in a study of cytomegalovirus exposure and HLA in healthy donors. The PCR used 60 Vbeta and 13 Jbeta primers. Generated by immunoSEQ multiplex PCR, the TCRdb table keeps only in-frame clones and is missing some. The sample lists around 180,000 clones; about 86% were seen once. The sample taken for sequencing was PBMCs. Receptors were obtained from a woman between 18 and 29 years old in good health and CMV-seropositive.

The CDR3 sequence is CASGEDQGYRSPLHF. Here the CDR3 DNA reads TGTGCCAGCGGCGAGGACCAGGGTTACCGTTCGCCCCTCCACTTT. The chain carries TRBV6-5 and TRBJ1-6; D may be TRBD1 (5 bases). The germline V and J ends were trimmed by 8 bases and 13 bases, with 24 bases remaining between them. The CDR3 has 15 residues. Germline V gives CDR1 MNHEY, CDR2 SVGAGI.

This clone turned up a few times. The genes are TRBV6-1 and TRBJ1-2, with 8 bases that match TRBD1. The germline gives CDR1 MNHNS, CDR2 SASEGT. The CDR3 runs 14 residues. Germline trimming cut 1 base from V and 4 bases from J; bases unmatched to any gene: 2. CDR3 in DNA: TGTGCCAGCAGTGAAGGACAGGGGTCCTATGGCTACACCTTC. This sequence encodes CASSEGQGSYGYTF.

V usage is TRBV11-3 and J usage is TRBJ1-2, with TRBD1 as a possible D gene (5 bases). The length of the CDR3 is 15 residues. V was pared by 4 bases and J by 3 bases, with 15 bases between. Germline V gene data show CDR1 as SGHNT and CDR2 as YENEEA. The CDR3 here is CASSYGGSRDYGYTF. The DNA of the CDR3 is TGTGCCAGCAGCTACGGGGGTTCAAGAGACTATGGCTACACCTTC.

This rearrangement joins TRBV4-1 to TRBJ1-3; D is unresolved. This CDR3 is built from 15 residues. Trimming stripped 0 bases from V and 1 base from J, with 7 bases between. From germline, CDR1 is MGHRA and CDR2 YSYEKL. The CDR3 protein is CASSQDADSGNTIYF. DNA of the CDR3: TGCGCCAGCAGCCAAGACGCGGATTCTGGAAACACCATATATTTT.

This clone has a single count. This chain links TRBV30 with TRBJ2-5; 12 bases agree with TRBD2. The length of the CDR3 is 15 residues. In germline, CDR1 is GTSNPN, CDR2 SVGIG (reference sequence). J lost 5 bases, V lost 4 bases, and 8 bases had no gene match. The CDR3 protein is CAWKALAGGPETQYF. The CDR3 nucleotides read TGTGCCTGGAAGGCGCTAGCGGGGGGGCCCGAGACCCAGTACTTC.

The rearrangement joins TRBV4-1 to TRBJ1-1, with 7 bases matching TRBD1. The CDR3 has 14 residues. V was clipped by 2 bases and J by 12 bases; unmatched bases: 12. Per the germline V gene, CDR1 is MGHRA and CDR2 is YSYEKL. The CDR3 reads CASSQQTLGQKSFF. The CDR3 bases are TGCGCCAGCAGCCAACAGACACTGGGACAGAAATCTTTCTTT.

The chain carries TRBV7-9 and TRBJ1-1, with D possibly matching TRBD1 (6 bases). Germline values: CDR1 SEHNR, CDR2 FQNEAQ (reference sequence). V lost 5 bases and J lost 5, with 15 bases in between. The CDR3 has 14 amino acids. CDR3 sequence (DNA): TGTGCCAGCAGCGCCAAAGGGGGGGGGACTGAAGCTTTCTTT. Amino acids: CASSAKGGGTEAFF.

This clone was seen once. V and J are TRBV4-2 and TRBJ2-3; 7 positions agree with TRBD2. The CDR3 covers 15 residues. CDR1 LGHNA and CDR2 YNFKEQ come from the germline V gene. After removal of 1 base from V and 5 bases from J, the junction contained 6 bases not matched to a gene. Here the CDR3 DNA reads TGTGCCAGCAGCCAAGCGACTAGCTTTGTAGATACGCAGTATTTT. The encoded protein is CASSQATSFVDTQYF.

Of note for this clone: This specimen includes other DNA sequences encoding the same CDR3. The CDR3 DNA reads TGTGCCAGCACTACTCCCAGAGACATATGGAGCAATCAGCCCCAGCATTTT. This translates into CASTTPRDIWSNQPQHF. The chain couples TRBV2 to TRBJ1-5, with unresolved D. CDR1 and CDR2 (germline): SNHLY, FYNNEI. The CDR3 has 17 amino acids. V lost 7 bases, J lost 1 base, and 20 bases lay in between.

The CDR3 DNA reads TGTGCCAGCTCATCGGGTAGACAGGGAGGCGACATTGAAGCTTTCTTT. This translates into CASSSGRQGGDIEAFF. The chain employs TRBV18 and TRBJ1-1; 7 bases agree with TRBD1. The CDR3 has 16 residues. Germline CDR1 KGHSH, CDR2 LQKENI. Losses at the gene ends were 5 bases for V and 7 bases for J; bases not matched to a gene: 16. Complete variable domain (other parts from reference TRBV18 and TRBJ1-1): NAGVMQNPRHLVRRRGQEARLRCSPMKGHSHVYWYRQLPEEGLKFMVYLQKENIIDESGMPKERFSAEFPKEGPSILRIQQVVRGDSAAYFCASSSGRQGGDIEAFFGQGTRLTVV.

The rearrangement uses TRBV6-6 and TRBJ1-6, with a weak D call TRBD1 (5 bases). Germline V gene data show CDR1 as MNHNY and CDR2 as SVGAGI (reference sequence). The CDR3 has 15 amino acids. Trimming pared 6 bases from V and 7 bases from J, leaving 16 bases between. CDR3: CASSPPQGENSPLHF. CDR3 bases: TGTGCCAGCAGCCCGCCCCAAGGGGAAAATTCACCCCTCCACTTT.

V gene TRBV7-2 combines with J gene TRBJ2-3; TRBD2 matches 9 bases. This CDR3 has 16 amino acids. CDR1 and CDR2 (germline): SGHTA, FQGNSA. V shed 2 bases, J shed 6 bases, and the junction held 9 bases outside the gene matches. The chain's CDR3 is CASSLSPSGVSDTQYF. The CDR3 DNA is TGTGCCAGCAGCTTATCGCCTAGCGGGGTATCCGATACGCAGTATTTT.

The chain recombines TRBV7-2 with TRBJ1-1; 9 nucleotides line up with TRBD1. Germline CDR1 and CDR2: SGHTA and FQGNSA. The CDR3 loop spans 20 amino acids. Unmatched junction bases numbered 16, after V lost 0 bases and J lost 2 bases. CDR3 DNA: TGTGCCAGCAGCTTAGCTAGGACAGGGGCCGCAAAAATCTTAAACACTGAAGCTTTCTTT. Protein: CASSLARTGAAKILNTEAFF.

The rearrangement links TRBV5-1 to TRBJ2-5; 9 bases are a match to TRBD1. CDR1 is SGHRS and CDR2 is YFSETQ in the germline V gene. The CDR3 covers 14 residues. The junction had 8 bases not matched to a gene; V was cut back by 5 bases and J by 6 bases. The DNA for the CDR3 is TGCGCCAGCAGACTGGACAGGGGCCCACAGACCCAGTACTTC. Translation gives CASRLDRGPQTQYF.

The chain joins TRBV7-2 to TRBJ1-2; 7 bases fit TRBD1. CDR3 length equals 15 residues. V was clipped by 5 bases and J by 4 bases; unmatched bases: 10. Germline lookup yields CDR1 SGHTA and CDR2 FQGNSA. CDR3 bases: TGTGCCAGCAGCAGATACAGGGGTTCCTCCTATGGCTACACCTTC. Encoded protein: CASSRYRGSSYGYTF.

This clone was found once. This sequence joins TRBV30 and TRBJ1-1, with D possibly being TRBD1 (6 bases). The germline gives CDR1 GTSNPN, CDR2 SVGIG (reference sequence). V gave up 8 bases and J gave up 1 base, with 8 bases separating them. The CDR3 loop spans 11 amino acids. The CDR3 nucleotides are TGTGCCGCACAGGGGAACACTGAAGCTTTCTTT. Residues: CAAQGNTEAFF.

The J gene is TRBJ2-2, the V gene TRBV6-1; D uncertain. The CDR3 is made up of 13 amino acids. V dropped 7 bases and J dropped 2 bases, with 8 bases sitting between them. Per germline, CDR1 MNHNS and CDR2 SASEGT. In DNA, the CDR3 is TGTGCCAGCAATCGCCTAAACACCGGGGAGCTGTTTTTT. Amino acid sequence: CASNRLNTGELFF.

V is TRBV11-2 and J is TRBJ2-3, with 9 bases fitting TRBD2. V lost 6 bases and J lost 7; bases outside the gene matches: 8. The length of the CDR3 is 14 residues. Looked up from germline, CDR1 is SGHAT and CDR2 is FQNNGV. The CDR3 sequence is CASRQASGVNTQYF. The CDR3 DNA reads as TGTGCCAGCAGGCAGGCTAGCGGGGTGAATACGCAGTATTTT.

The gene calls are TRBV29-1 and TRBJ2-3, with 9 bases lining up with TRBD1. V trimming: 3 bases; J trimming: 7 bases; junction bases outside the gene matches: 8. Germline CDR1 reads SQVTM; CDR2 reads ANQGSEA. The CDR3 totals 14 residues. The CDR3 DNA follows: TGCAGCGTTGATCTCACAGGGGGCGGTAATACGCAGTATTTT. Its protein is CSVDLTGGGNTQYF.

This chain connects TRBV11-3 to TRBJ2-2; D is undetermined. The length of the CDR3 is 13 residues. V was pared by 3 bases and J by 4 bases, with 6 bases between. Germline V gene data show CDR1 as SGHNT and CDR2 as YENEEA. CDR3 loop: CASSFMSTGELFF. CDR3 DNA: TGTGCCAGCAGCTTCATGAGCACCGGGGAGCTGTTTTTT.

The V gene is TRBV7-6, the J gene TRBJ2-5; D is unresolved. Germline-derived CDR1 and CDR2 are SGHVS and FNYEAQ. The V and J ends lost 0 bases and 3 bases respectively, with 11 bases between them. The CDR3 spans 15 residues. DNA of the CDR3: TGTGCCAGCAGCTTAGCGCTAAGGCAGGAAGAGACCCAGTACTTC. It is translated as CASSLALRQEETQYF.